This TCR beta chain was sequenced for a study of T cells after yellow fever vaccination. As TCR cDNA was made by 5'RACE template switching, a universal primer site and UMIs were added. Each CDR3 protein gets one entry after TCRdb re-called the 5' RACE reads with MiXCR. Of about 340,000 distinct CDR3 sequences in the sample, around 13% were seen once. As for this clonotype: What it recognizes is unknown.

The CDR3 totals 16 residues. Germline lookup yields CDR1 LNHNV and CDR2 YYDKDF (reference sequence). V was clipped by 1 base and J by 0 bases, with 10 bases between them. Study results and limitations: Primary-vaccination clones mostly resurfaced post-booster (nearly 97% CD4, roughly 90% CD8). Any FACS-sorted repertoire could hold abundant clonotypes that contaminate it from the bulk population.

The clonotype originates from a man younger than 30 who received the YFV17D yellow fever vaccine. Sequenced material: CD4+ T cells sorted from PBMCs, taken 15 days after the yellow fever booster vaccination. The V gene is TRBV15, the J gene TRBJ1-5; the D gene is possibly TRBD1 (5 bases). CDR3 in amino acids: CATSRAQGYSNQPQHF. CDR3 in DNA: TGTGCCACCAGCAGAGCCCAGGGTTATAGCAATCAGCCCCAGCATTTT.